Presented here are 24 T cell receptor beta chains from one specimen sequenced in a study of OX40 agonist ivuxolimab in advanced cancers. The assay was immunoSEQ multiplex PCR, and TCRdb's table has in-frame clones only and misses some. In the table there are 65,000 to 95,000 clones, roughly 91% of which are singletons. The source was CD4+ or CD8+ T cells sorted from blood, collected in a trial of the OX40 agonist ivuxolimab. These receptors originate from an adult with an advanced solid tumor such as melanoma, head and neck, liver or kidney cancer.

The chain couples TRBV19 to TRBJ2-4; the D is unclear. Trimming took off 0 bases at V and 7 bases at J, with 7 bases between the two ends. The CDR3 spans 13 residues. Germline CDR1 reads LNHDA; CDR2 reads SQIVND (reference sequence). This CDR3 reads CASSIDVPNIQYF. The CDR3 bases are TGTGCCAGTAGTATAGATGTCCCCAACATTCAGTACTTC.

Only one count was recorded for this clone. The rearrangement links TRBV5-1 to TRBJ1-2; D gene uncertain. This CDR3 contains 11 residues. The germline CDR1 and CDR2 sequences are SGHRS and YFSETQ. The V and J ends lost 2 bases and 6 bases respectively, with 5 bases between them. CDR3 protein: CASSFQDGYTF. CDR3 in DNA: TGCGCCAGCAGCTTCCAGGATGGCTACACCTTC.

The chain has TRBV4-2 and TRBJ2-1; TRBD2 is a possible D gene (5 bases). V dropped 5 bases and J dropped 0 bases, with 20 bases sitting between them. Germline lookup yields CDR1 LGHNA and CDR2 YNFKEQ. The CDR3 covers 18 residues. CDR3 nucleotide sequence: TGTGCCAGCAGCTTCAAATCAGATACTAGGGACTCCTACAATGAGCAGTTCTTC. Amino acid sequence: CASSFKSDTRDSYNEQFF.

This clone was detected once. Other DNA sequences in the sample encode the same CDR3. The chain has TRBV18 and TRBJ1-5, with D unresolved. Germline V gene data show CDR1 as KGHSH and CDR2 as LQKENI. The length of the CDR3 is 15 residues. V lost 0 bases and J lost 2, with 8 bases in between. The chain's CDR3 is CASSPPGRGNQPQHF. CDR3 DNA: TGTGCCAGCTCACCACCAGGGAGGGGCAATCAGCCCCAGCATTTT.

Points on this clone: This same CDR3 is encoded by further DNA sequences in the sample. CDR3 amino acids: CASSLLASSYNEQFF. The CDR3 DNA reads as TGTGCCAGCAGCTTACTAGCGTCCTCCTACAATGAGCAGTTCTTC. The V and J genes are TRBV5-6 and TRBJ2-1; 7 bases are shared with TRBD2. The CDR3 loop spans 15 amino acids. Germline CDR1 is SGHDT and CDR2 is YYEEEE. After removal of 2 bases from V and 0 bases from J, the junction contained 2 bases not matched to a gene.

The J gene is TRBJ2-7, the V gene TRBV11-1, with TRBD1 matching over 11 bases. The ends lost 5 bases at V and 7 bases at J; junction bases unmatched: 7. This CDR3 is built from 14 residues. Looked up from germline, CDR1 is SGHAT and CDR2 is FQDESV (reference sequence). The CDR3 sequence is CASSPWTGGLEQYF. CDR3 bases: TGTGCCAGCAGCCCTTGGACAGGGGGCCTGGAGCAGTACTTC.

The V gene is TRBV2, the J gene TRBJ2-7, with D possibly matching TRBD1 (6 bases). V lost 6 bases and J lost 3, with 12 bases in between. The CDR3 contains 13 residues. The germline gives CDR1 SNHLY, CDR2 FYNNEI. The CDR3 DNA reads TGTGCCAGCAGGCCAGGGGATGGCTACGAGCAGTACTTC. It specifies CASRPGDGYEQYF. Using reference TRBV2 and TRBJ2-7 for the parts outside the CDR3, the full variable domain is EPEVTQTPSHQVTQMGQEVILRCVPISNHLYFYWYRQILGQKVEFLVSFYNNEISEKSEIFDDQFSVERPDGSNFTLKIRSTKLEDSAMYFCASRPGDGYEQYFGPGTRLTVT.

The genes are TRBV18 and TRBJ2-3, with 12 bases identical to TRBD2. This CDR3 has 16 residues. Germline CDR1 is KGHSH and CDR2 is LQKENI. V was pared by 3 bases and J by 1 base, with 2 bases of the junction left unmatched. The CDR3 sequence: CASSPRLAGGTDTQYF. CDR3 nucleotide sequence: TGTGCCAGCTCACCTCGACTAGCGGGGGGCACAGATACGCAGTATTTT. The full variable domain, rest sourced from reference TRBV18 and TRBJ2-3, is NAGVMQNPRHLVRRRGQEARLRCSPMKGHSHVYWYRQLPEEGLKFMVYLQKENIIDESGMPKERFSAEFPKEGPSILRIQQVVRGDSAAYFCASSPRLAGGTDTQYFGPGTRLTVL.

V and J are TRBV30 and TRBJ2-6; D gene unclear. V lost 1 base, J lost 4 bases, and 8 bases lay in between. The CDR3 is 14 amino acids. Germline V CDR1 and CDR2: GTSNPN, SVGIG (reference sequence). The CDR3 reads CAWSGRAGANVLTF. In DNA form, the CDR3 reads TGTGCCTGGAGTGGTAGGGCAGGGGCCAACGTCCTGACTTTC.

The rearrangement joins TRBV18 to TRBJ2-3; 12 positions agree with TRBD1. CDR3 length: 16 amino acids. After removal of 2 bases from V and 4 bases from J, the junction contained 4 bases not matched to a gene. CDR1 and CDR2 from the germline V gene are KGHSH and LQKENI. CDR3 in DNA: TGTGCCAGCTCACCAGGGACAGGGGGCTATGCAGATACGCAGTATTTT. It specifies CASSPGTGGYADTQYF.

This chain links TRBV9 with TRBJ2-3, with unresolved D. Germline V gene data show CDR1 as SGDLS and CDR2 as YYNGEE. CDR3 length equals 15 residues. The V end lost 0 bases, the J end lost 0 bases, and 8 bases lay between the germline ends. This CDR3 reads CASSVGLGSTDTQYF. CDR3 coding DNA: TGTGCCAGCAGCGTAGGTTTGGGGAGCACAGATACGCAGTATTTT.

The genes are TRBV28 and TRBJ1-5; weak D call: TRBD1 (5 bases). CDR1 is MDHEN and CDR2 is SYDVKM in the germline V gene. Trimming removed 7 bases at V and 1 base at J, with 20 bases between. CDR3 length: 17 amino acids. CDR3 in DNA: TGTGCCAGCAAAGAAATTTCCGGGACCAAAAGCAATCAGCCCCAGCATTTT. Amino acid sequence: CASKEISGTKSNQPQHF.

The genes are TRBV27 and TRBJ2-7, with no clear D. The CDR3 has 11 residues. Trimming took 7 bases from V and 6 from J, leaving 10 bases between them. CDR1 MNHEY and CDR2 SMNVEV come from the germline V gene (reference sequence). CDR3 DNA: TGTGCCAGCACCACCAAAGGCGAGCAGTACTTC. This encodes CASTTKGEQYF.

V gene TRBV28 combines with J gene TRBJ1-1; D gene unclear. Germline CDR1 is MDHEN and CDR2 is SYDVKM. This CDR3 has 11 amino acids. V lost 0 bases and J 7 bases, leaving 3 bases between the germline ends. The CDR3 loop is CASSLWDEAFF. CDR3 nucleotides: TGTGCCAGCAGTTTATGGGATGAAGCTTTCTTT. The whole variable domain, remainder taken from reference TRBV28 and TRBJ1-1, is DVKVTQSSRYLVKRTGEKVFLECVQDMDHENMFWYRQDPGLGLRLIYFSYDVKMKEKGDIPEGYSVSREKKERFSLILESASTNQTSMYLCASSLWDEAFFGQGTRLTVV.

By sample fraction, this clone is medium-sized. The CDR3 coding sequence is TGTGCCAGCAGGAAATTATCGGGCCGGGGGGTGAGCAGAGGTGAAGCTTTCTTT. This sequence encodes CASRKLSGRGVSRGEAFF. The V and J genes are TRBV7-9 and TRBJ1-1; a weak D match, TRBD1 (5 bases). The CDR3 is 18 amino acids. The V end lost 6 bases, the J end lost 7 bases, and 30 bases lay between the germline ends. Looked up from germline, CDR1 is SEHNR and CDR2 is FQNEAQ (reference sequence).

V usage is TRBV4-2 and J usage is TRBJ2-2, with a possible D match to TRBD2 (5 bases). Between the trimmed V and J ends, which lost 1 base and 5 bases, there was a span of 11 bases. CDR1 LGHNA and CDR2 YNFKEQ come from the germline V gene. The CDR3 is made up of 15 amino acids. The CDR3: CASSQGGGRTGELFF. The CDR3, as DNA: TGTGCCAGCAGCCAAGGTGGAGGCAGGACCGGGGAGCTGTTTTTT.

This chain joins TRBV10-3 and TRBJ2-2; tentatively, D is TRBD2 (5 bases). The ends were cut back, 10 bases at V and 5 bases at J, with 14 bases in the middle. The CDR3 is made up of 13 amino acids. Looked up from germline, CDR1 is ENHRY and CDR2 is SYGVKD. The CDR3 coding sequence is TGTGCCACCGGCCCTGGAGGAACCGGGGAGCTGTTTTTT. Protein sequence: CATGPGGTGELFF.

J is TRBJ2-3 and V is TRBV5-1; D unresolved. The germline V gene has CDR1 SGHRS and CDR2 YFSETQ. V lost 0 bases, J lost 0 bases, and 11 bases lay in between. This CDR3 comprises 16 residues. In DNA form, the CDR3 reads TGCGCCAGCAGCTTGGTACCGTTGCGTAGCACAGATACGCAGTATTTT. This codes for CASSLVPLRSTDTQYF.

The genes are TRBV2 and TRBJ1-2; 9 bases are shared with TRBD1. The junction had 6 bases not matched to a gene; V was cut back by 8 bases and J by 2 bases. Germline loops: CDR1 SNHLY, CDR2 FYNNEI. The CDR3 spans 14 residues. The CDR3, as DNA: TGTGCCAGCGTTTTAGGGACAGGGAACTATGGCTACACCTTC. It specifies CASVLGTGNYGYTF.

The chain joins TRBV7-9 to TRBJ2-5, with D possibly matching TRBD2 (6 bases). V lost 3 bases to trimming and J lost 5 bases, with 19 bases between them. The CDR3 loop spans 16 amino acids. The germline V gene has CDR1 SEHNR and CDR2 FQNEAQ (reference sequence). This CDR3 is CASSLTAFGSRETQYF. The DNA of the CDR3 is TGTGCCAGCAGCTTGACTGCGTTCGGGAGTAGGGAGACCCAGTACTTC. The full variable domain, completed using reference TRBV7-9 and TRBJ2-5, is DTGVSQNPRHKITKRGQNVTFRCDPISEHNRLYWYRQTLGQGPEFLTYFQNEAQLEKSRLLSDRFSAERPKGSFSTLEIQRTEQGDSAMYLCASSLTAFGSRETQYFGPGTRLLVL.

This clone has more than one count but fewer than ten. The chain combines TRBV5-5 with TRBJ2-3; a possible D gene is TRBD1 (5 bases). Trimming removed 4 bases from V and 2 bases from J, with 20 bases in between. This CDR3 contains 17 residues. CDR1 is SGHKS, CDR2 YYEKEE, per germline (reference sequence). The CDR3 spells CASSGDMGLLITDTQYF. The DNA for the CDR3 is TGTGCCAGCAGCGGCGACATGGGGCTATTAATCACAGATACGCAGTATTTT.

The V call is TRBV20-1, the J call TRBJ2-7; D might be TRBD2 (5 bases). Germline CDR1 and CDR2: DFQATT and SNEGSKA (reference sequence). This CDR3 comprises 9 residues. The V end was cut by 7 bases, the J end by 6 bases, with 7 bases between. The CDR3 here is CSDGSEQYF. CDR3 DNA: TGCAGTGATGGGAGCGAGCAGTACTTC.

The chain links TRBV6-1 to TRBJ2-5; weak D call: TRBD1 (6 bases). Trimming stripped 6 bases from V and 1 base from J, with 9 bases between. Germline lookup yields CDR1 MNHNS and CDR2 SASEGT. The length of the CDR3 is 13 residues. The CDR3 region has the DNA TGTGCCAGCAGCATACAGGGCCAAGAGACCCAGTACTTC. Its protein product is CASSIQGQETQYF.

J is TRBJ1-3 and V is TRBV28, with D tentatively TRBD1 (6 bases). Trimming cost V 2 bases and J 4 bases, with 9 bases left between them. Germline V CDR1 and CDR2: MDHEN, SYDVKM. This CDR3 is 14 amino acids long. The CDR3 region is CASSLGGQGNTIYF. In nucleotides, the CDR3 is TGTGCCAGCAGTTTAGGGGGCCAGGGAAACACCATATATTTT.